Below are 13 T cell receptor beta chains sequenced from a single sample in a study of T-cell memory formation after mild COVID-19. TCRdb reprocessed the 5' RACE reads via MiXCR and lists one record per CDR3 protein. The profile shows a few hundred thousand distinct CDR3 sequences, roughly 22% of them singletons. Sequencing input: PBMCs or a T cell subset sorted from them (not recorded which). Source of these receptors: an adult woman who had mild COVID-19 (a few samples of this study predate the infection). Cell type and time point are not known.

The chain combines TRBV5-1 with TRBJ1-2; D is unclear. The CDR3 has 13 residues. Deletions cut 0 bases from V and 7 bases from J, with 10 bases between. Germline lookup yields CDR1 SGHRS and CDR2 YFSETQ. The CDR3 coding sequence is TGCGCCAGCAGCTTGGCCTCAAGGTCTGGCTACACCTTC. As protein: CASSLASRSGYTF.

The chain couples TRBV18 to TRBJ2-7; TRBD1 matches 11 bases. The CDR3 loop spans 16 amino acids. Germline CDR1 is KGHSH and CDR2 is LQKENI. Trimming at V came to 3 bases and at J to 3 bases, leaving 7 bases not matched to a gene. This CDR3 reads CASSPAGQGVGYEQYF. DNA for the CDR3: TGTGCCAGCTCACCGGCGGGACAGGGGGTAGGCTACGAGCAGTACTTC.

The V and J genes are TRBV19 and TRBJ2-2; no clear D gene. CDR1 LNHDA and CDR2 SQIVND come from the germline V gene (reference sequence). The CDR3 contains 12 residues. Trimming removed 7 bases at V and 6 bases at J, with 9 bases between. The CDR3 DNA reads TGTGCCAGTAATCCATTCGCCGGGGAGCTGTTTTTT. Its protein is CASNPFAGELFF.

This clonotype was counted ten times or more. The chain carries TRBV7-3 and TRBJ2-1; possible D gene TRBD2, 5 bases. Looked up from germline, CDR1 is SGHTA and CDR2 is FQGTGA. The CDR3 sequence is 15 residues long. V lost 5 bases and J lost 4, with 15 bases in between. CDR3 DNA: TGTGCCAGCAGCCCGCCTGGACGGGATTACAATGAGCAGTTCTTC. This sequence encodes CASSPPGRDYNEQFF.

The J gene is TRBJ2-1, the V gene TRBV5-4; no firm D call. The germline V and J ends were trimmed by 1 base and 9 bases, with 8 bases remaining between them. Germline CDR1 and CDR2: SGHNT and YYREEE (reference sequence). The CDR3 contains 12 residues. CDR3 sequence: CASSLRDTEQFF. Written as DNA, the CDR3 is TGTGCCAGCAGCTTGAGAGACACTGAGCAGTTCTTC.

V usage is TRBV5-1 and J usage is TRBJ2-7; TRBD1 matches at 7 bases. From germline, CDR1 is SGHRS and CDR2 YFSETQ. V dropped 3 bases and J dropped 5; count of bases not matched to a gene: 8. The CDR3 runs to 14 residues. The DNA for the CDR3 is TGCGCCAGCAGCTCTACCGGGACAGAGAACGAGCAGTACTTC. This gives the protein CASSSTGTENEQYF.

The chain employs TRBV19 and TRBJ2-7; 9 bases align to TRBD1. CDR3 length: 14 amino acids. Germline lookup yields CDR1 LNHDA and CDR2 SQIVND (reference sequence). V was pared by 8 bases and J by 2 bases, with 7 bases of the junction left unmatched. The CDR3: CASSGTGHPYEQYF. The CDR3 DNA sequence: TGTGCCAGTTCCGGGACAGGGCACCCCTACGAGCAGTACTTC.

This clonotype was counted only a few times. The chain has TRBV5-1 and TRBJ2-3; possibly TRBD2 for D (6 bases). The CDR3 runs to 15 residues. Deletions cut 1 base from V and 3 bases from J, with 12 bases between. Per germline, CDR1 SGHRS and CDR2 YFSETQ. This CDR3 is CASSLLRDLTDTQYF. CDR3 DNA sequence: TGCGCCAGCAGCTTGTTAAGGGACTTGACAGATACGCAGTATTTT. The full variable domain, rest sourced from reference TRBV5-1 and TRBJ2-3, is KAGVTQTPRYLIKTRGQQVTLSCSPISGHRSVSWYQQTPGQGLQFLFEYFSETQRNKGNFPGRFSGRQFSNSRSEMNVSTLELGDSALYLCASSLLRDLTDTQYFGPGTRLTVL.

This clonotype was seen a handful of times. The rearrangement links TRBV5-4 to TRBJ2-5, with D perhaps assigned TRBD1 or TRBD2 (5 bases each). CDR3 length: 15 amino acids. V shed 3 bases and J shed 4 bases, with 16 bases lying between them. CDR1 and CDR2 (germline): SGHNT, YYREEE (reference sequence). The CDR3 DNA reads TGTGCCAGCAGCTACCCGGGGCTCGGAGGAGAGACCCAGTACTTC. Its protein is CASSYPGLGGETQYF.

The rearrangement uses TRBV29-1 and TRBJ2-7, with D unresolved. The CDR3 covers 11 residues. Germline CDR1 SQVTM, CDR2 ANQGSEA. V lost 7 bases to trimming and J lost 2 bases, with 9 bases between them. The CDR3 sequence: CSAWTTYEQYF. The CDR3 bases are TGCAGCGCATGGACGACCTACGAGCAGTACTTC.

This clonotype was recorded at least ten times. The chain uses TRBV5-1 and TRBJ1-2; 9 bases line up with TRBD1. This CDR3 comprises 15 residues. The V gene end was trimmed by 4 bases and the J gene end by 3 bases; junction bases not matched to a gene: 7. The V gene's germline CDR1 is SGHRS and CDR2 YFSETQ. CDR3 amino acids: CASSNPRQGDYGYTF. The CDR3 region has the DNA TGCGCCAGCAGCAACCCTCGACAGGGGGACTATGGCTACACCTTC. Together with reference TRBV5-1 and TRBJ1-2, the CDR3 gives the full variable domain: KAGVTQTPRYLIKTRGQQVTLSCSPISGHRSVSWYQQTPGQGLQFLFEYFSETQRNKGNFPGRFSGRQFSNSRSEMNVSTLELGDSALYLCASSNPRQGDYGYTFGSGTRLTVV.

This clonotype qualifies as medium-sized. The rearrangement links TRBV27 to TRBJ2-7; D possibly corresponds to TRBD1 (6 bases). Deletions cut 5 bases from V and 11 bases from J, with 28 bases between. CDR3 length: 16 residues. CDR1 is MNHEY, CDR2 SMNVEV, per germline (reference sequence). CDR3 nucleotide sequence: TGTGCCAGCAGTATTGATCCCAACAGGGCGGTGAACTCGGAGTACTTC. This sequence encodes CASSIDPNRAVNSEYF.

This chain connects TRBV6-2 or TRBV6-3 to TRBJ1-1; TRBD1 matches at 7 bases. Germline loops: CDR1 MNHEY, CDR2 SVGEGT. Trimming removed 6 bases from V and 4 bases from J; junction bases left unmatched: 11. This CDR3 has 15 amino acids. CDR3 sequence (DNA): TGTGCCAGCAGCCCAATCGGGACAGACATCACTGAAGCTTTCTTT. It codes for CASSPIGTDITEAFF.